Listed here is a single T cell receptor (beta chain). Its target is not known. Individual cDNA molecules carried attached unique molecular identifiers. TCRdb used MiXCR to reprocess the 5' RACE reads, holding one entry per CDR3 protein. The data hold about 50,000 distinct CDR3 sequences, with roughly 8.2% observed a single time. The data originate from a study of early T cells in non-severe SARS-CoV-2 infection. About the research overall: From unsorted whole blood, bulk RNA was sequenced, and the chains remained unpaired. Notes on the study in general: VDJdb-based annotation leaned toward anti-spike CD8 responses and missed private and CD4 specificities.

CDR1 and CDR2 from the germline V gene are SGHAT and FQNNGV. V dropped 5 bases and J dropped 4; count of bases not matched to a gene: 5. This CDR3 has 14 amino acids. The chain has TRBV11-2 and TRBJ1-5, with 7 bases lining up with TRBD1. The sequencing input was whole blood. The origin of this receptor is an adult who was a healthcare worker with PCR-confirmed SARS-CoV-2 infection or an uninfected control (not recorded which). The CDR3 here is CASSRTGVNQPQHF. The CDR3 DNA follows: TGTGCCAGCAGCCGAACAGGGGTAAATCAGCCCCAGCATTTT.